The rows below give T cell receptor beta chains drawn from one sample of a study of OX40 agonist ivuxolimab in advanced cancers. Data came from immunoSEQ multiplex PCR; TCRdb stores just in-frame clones and leaves some out. The sample has approximately 90,000 clones, about 89% seen once; the top ten hold roughly 9.4%. This specimen was CD4+ or CD8+ T cells sorted from blood, taken in a trial of the OX40 agonist ivuxolimab. The receptors stem from an adult with an advanced solid tumor such as melanoma, head and neck, liver or kidney cancer. The CDR3 runs from the conserved cysteine through the conserved F or W. Fields, in order: J gene, V gene, D gene, clone size, CDR3 protein, CDR3 DNA. D genes are given only for firm matches. Clone size appears in some rows only: once, few, many, or a class for an expanded clone.

>TRBJ1-4|TRBV6-6|NA|once
CASSYLSGAGNEKLFF
TGTGCCAGCAGTTACTTATCGGGTGCTGGTAATGAAAAACTGTTTTTT
>TRBJ2-3|TRBV13|TRBD1|NA
CASSLAGTGDFDTQYF
TGTGCCAGCAGCTTAGCCGGGACAGGGGATTTTGATACGCAGTATTTT
>TRBJ2-5|TRBV9|NA|NA
CASSAGARVQETQYF
TGTGCCAGCAGCGCCGGGGCGAGGGTCCAAGAGACCCAGTACTTC
>TRBJ2-1|TRBV9|NA|NA
CASSVGSYNEQFF
TGTGCCAGCAGCGTAGGATCCTACAATGAGCAGTTCTTC
>TRBJ1-1|TRBV10-1|TRBD1|NA
CASSRGQGGITEAFF
TGCGCCAGCAGCCGAGGACAGGGGGGTATCACTGAAGCTTTCTTT
>TRBJ2-7|TRBV30|NA|NA
CAWSWTAAEQYF
TGTGCCTGGAGTTGGACAGCCGCCGAGCAGTACTTC
>TRBJ2-5|TRBV23-1|NA|NA
CASSPQRGQFKETQYF
TGCGCCAGCAGTCCCCAACGGGGCCAATTCAAAGAGACCCAGTACTTC
>TRBJ2-7|TRBV7-9|TRBD2|NA
CASSLGALAGGWVEQYF
TGTGCCAGCAGCCTGGGGGCGCTAGCGGGAGGTTGGGTCGAGCAGTACTTC
>TRBJ2-1|TRBV19|NA|NA
CASQTFGGQYNEQFF
TGTGCCAGTCAAACCTTCGGTGGGCAGTACAATGAGCAGTTCTTC
>TRBJ2-2|TRBV5-1|NA|NA
CASSLERGESSTGELFF
TGCGCCAGCAGCTTGGAACGTGGGGAGTCGAGCACCGGGGAGCTGTTTTTT
>TRBJ1-1|TRBV27|NA|NA
CASSIGGRAAFF
TGTGCCAGCAGTATCGGGGGGCGGGCGGCTTTCTTT
>TRBJ1-3|TRBV10-3|NA|NA
CAISDHSGNTIYF
TGTGCCATCAGTGATCACTCTGGAAACACCATATATTTT
>TRBJ2-7|TRBV5-4|NA|NA
CASSFTMTASSYEQYF
TGTGCCAGCAGCTTTACTATGACGGCGAGCTCCTACGAGCAGTACTTC
>TRBJ1-5|TRBV28|TRBD1|NA
CASSPPHPGTGGNQPQHF
TGTGCCAGCAGTCCACCACACCCCGGGACAGGGGGTAATCAGCCCCAGCATTTT
>TRBJ2-7|TRBV6-1|TRBD1|NA
CASSENRGRIDSGYEQYF
TGTGCCAGCAGTGAAAACAGGGGGCGCATTGATAGTGGATACGAGCAGTACTTC
>TRBJ2-7|TRBV9|NA|NA
CASSPPPPSHYEQYF
TGTGCCAGCAGCCCCCCTCCCCCCAGCCACTACGAGCAGTACTTC
>TRBJ1-1|TRBV6-5|NA|once
CASSYAIGNTEAFF
TGTGCCAGCAGTTACGCCATAGGGAACACTGAAGCTTTCTTT
>TRBJ2-1|TRBV30|TRBD2|NA
CAWTLGTSANNEQFF
TGTGCCTGGACGCTCGGGACTAGCGCCAACAATGAGCAGTTCTTC
>TRBJ1-2|TRBV4-1|NA|NA
CASSQDGGGEGYTF
TGCGCCAGCAGCCAAGATGGTGGAGGGGAGGGCTACACCTTC
>TRBJ2-3|TRBV7-9|TRBD2|NA
CASSPGLALTDTQYF
TGTGCCAGCAGCCCGGGACTAGCTCTTACAGATACGCAGTATTTT
>TRBJ1-2|TRBV30|NA|NA
CAWDKGYRGYTF
TGTGCCTGGGACAAGGGATACAGGGGCTACACCTTC
>TRBJ1-1|TRBV27|NA|NA
CATRGGRHLNTEAFF
TGTGCCACCAGGGGTGGGAGGCATTTGAACACTGAAGCTTTCTTT
>TRBJ2-1|TRBV7-9|NA|NA
CAIRQVLTYNEQFF
TGTGCCATTAGACAGGTTTTGACTTACAATGAGCAGTTCTTC
>TRBJ2-7|TRBV4-1|TRBD2|NA
CASSQVTGGRVEQYF
TGCGCCAGCAGCCAGGTGACGGGGGGACGTGTGGAGCAGTACTTC
>TRBJ2-7|TRBV13|NA|once
CASSFRERFWEQYF
TGTGCCAGCAGCTTCAGGGAACGGTTTTGGGAGCAGTACTTC
>TRBJ2-7|TRBV5-6|NA|NA
CASSGGAYDDPLYEQYF
TGTGCCAGCAGCGGGGGGGCATATGACGATCCCCTCTACGAGCAGTACTTC
>TRBJ2-1|TRBV6-5|NA|NA
CASSYHRAGYNEQFF
TGTGCCAGCAGTTACCACAGGGCGGGATACAATGAGCAGTTCTTC
>TRBJ1-1|TRBV29-1|TRBD1|NA
CSVGQFEEAFF
TGCAGCGTGGGACAGTTTGAGGAAGCTTTCTTT
>TRBJ2-7|TRBV5-5|TRBD2|NA
CASSSGTSGSEQYF
TGTGCCAGCAGCTCTGGGACTAGCGGGAGCGAGCAGTACTTC